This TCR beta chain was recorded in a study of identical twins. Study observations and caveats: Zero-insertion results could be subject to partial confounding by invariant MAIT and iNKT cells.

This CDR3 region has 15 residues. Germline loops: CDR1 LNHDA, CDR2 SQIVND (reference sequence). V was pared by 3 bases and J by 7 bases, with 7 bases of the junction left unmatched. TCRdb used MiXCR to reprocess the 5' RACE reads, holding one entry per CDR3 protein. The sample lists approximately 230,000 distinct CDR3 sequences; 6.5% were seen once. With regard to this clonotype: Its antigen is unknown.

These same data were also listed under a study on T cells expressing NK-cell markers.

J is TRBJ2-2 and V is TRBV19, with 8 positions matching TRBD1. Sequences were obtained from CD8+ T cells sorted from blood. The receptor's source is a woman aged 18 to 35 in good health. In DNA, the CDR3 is TGTGCCAGTAGTATCGGCCAGGGGGCTTACGGGGAGCTGTTTTTT. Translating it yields CASSIGQGAYGELFF.